Below, 22 T cell receptor beta chains from the same sample are listed, as sequenced in a study of blood T cells in healthy people across ages (dated by TCRdb to the mid-2010s). The library was obtained by 5' RACE. Sequenced using an Illumina HiSeq 2500. A second PCR of about 6 to 11 cycles was run with a J-beta primer mix and a sample-barcoded 5' primer. TCRdb's own reprocessing of the public reads used fastp at Q25 and MiXCR and kept productive beta chains. Records with the same CDR3 protein are collapsed into one entry carrying the most frequent genes and DNA. In all, the sample holds hundreds of thousands of distinct CDR3 sequences, and under 35% of those were seen once. The ten largest clones add up to roughly 17% of the sample. The sample comprised blood. All receptors derive from a woman aged 80 or over in good health.

The table lists this clonotype with a few counts. This may come from a read error, since a much larger clone is one base off. V is TRBV6-2 or TRBV6-3 and J is TRBJ2-7; D is possibly TRBD1 (5 bases). CDR3 length: 13 amino acids. Germline values: CDR1 MNHEY, CDR2 SVGEGT. Trimming removed 6 bases from V and 7 bases from J, with 16 bases in between. CDR3 sequence reads: CASRPGRGNEQYF. The CDR3 DNA reads as TGTGCCAGCAGACCAGGAAGGGGCAATGAGCAGTACTTC.

The chain recombines TRBV28 with TRBJ2-4; 16 nucleotides agree with TRBD2. CDR3 length equals 17 residues. The V gene end was trimmed by 7 bases and the J gene end by 0 bases; junction bases not matched to a gene: 3. CDR1 is MDHEN and CDR2 is SYDVKM in the germline V gene. CDR3 in DNA: TGTGCCAGCAAGGGACTAGCGGGGGGGATAGCCAAAAACATTCAGTACTTC. It yields the protein CASKGLAGGIAKNIQYF. The variable domain in full, with the rest retrieved from reference TRBV28 and TRBJ2-4, is DVKVTQSSRYLVKRTGEKVFLECVQDMDHENMFWYRQDPGLGLRLIYFSYDVKMKEKGDIPEGYSVSREKKERFSLILESASTNQTSMYLCASKGLAGGIAKNIQYFGAGTRLSVL.

This clonotype was counted at least ten times. CDR3 in DNA: TGCAGTGCTAGAGACCCTAGCGGGGGCCAATTCTACGAGCAGTACTTC. Translation gives CSARDPSGGQFYEQYF. This rearrangement joins TRBV20-1 to TRBJ2-7, with 10 bases fitting TRBD2. The V segment lost 0 bases and the J segment 3 bases; nucleotides outside the gene matches: 8. Per germline, CDR1 DFQATT and CDR2 SNEGSKA (reference sequence). The CDR3 is made up of 16 amino acids.

The J gene is TRBJ1-1, the V gene TRBV3-1; tentative D call: TRBD1 (6 bases). This CDR3 contains 18 residues. V was cut by 0 bases and J by 2 bases, with 19 bases left in between. Germline lookup yields CDR1 LGHDT and CDR2 YNNKEL (reference sequence). DNA of the CDR3: TGTGCCAGCAGCCAAGAGGGTTTGGGGGCGCCGGTTAACACTGAAGCTTTCTTT. This encodes CASSQEGLGAPVNTEAFF. Full variable domain (missing parts from reference TRBV3-1 and TRBJ1-1): DTAVSQTPKYLVTQMGNDKSIKCEQNLGHDTMYWYKQDSKKFLKIMFSYNNKELIINETVPNRFSPKSPDKAHLNLHINSLELGDSAVYFCASSQEGLGAPVNTEAFFGQGTRLTVV.

In its sample, this clonotype was seen a few times. This chain uses TRBV29-1 with TRBJ2-1; 15 nucleotides line up with TRBD2. The germline CDR1 and CDR2 sequences are SQVTM and ANQGSEA. Germline trimming cut 3 bases from V and 14 bases from J; bases unmatched to any gene: 5. CDR3 length: 13 amino acids. CDR3 nucleotide sequence: TGCAGCGTTGATAGGACTAGCGGGGGGGCCGAGTTCTTC. It encodes CSVDRTSGGAEFF.

This clonotype was seen ten or more times. V gene TRBV9 combines with J gene TRBJ1-4; D perhaps matches TRBD1 (5 bases). Germline V CDR1 and CDR2: SGDLS, YYNGEE. V lost 1 base, J lost 0 bases, and 10 bases lay in between. There are 16 residues in the CDR3. The CDR3 sequence: CASSVTGLATNEKLFF. The CDR3 bases are TGTGCCAGCAGCGTAACAGGACTTGCAACTAATGAAAAACTGTTTTTT.

J is TRBJ2-2 and V is TRBV2, with D possibly matching TRBD1 (6 bases). V lost 6 bases and J 1 base, leaving 9 bases between the germline ends. The CDR3 sequence is 14 residues long. The germline V gene has CDR1 SNHLY and CDR2 FYNNEI. The CDR3 DNA is TGTGCCAGCAGGGAACAGGGGAACACCGGGGAGCTGTTTTTT. The encoded protein is CASREQGNTGELFF.

The gene calls are TRBV3-1 and TRBJ1-2; 7 bases are a match to TRBD1. The CDR3 has 14 residues. Germline values: CDR1 LGHDT, CDR2 YNNKEL (reference sequence). Unmatched junction bases numbered 7, after V lost 3 bases and J lost 6 bases. CDR3 sequence: CASSQRDSANGYTF. In nucleotides, the CDR3 is TGTGCCAGCAGCCAGAGGGACAGCGCCAATGGCTACACCTTC.

The rearrangement joins TRBV7-9 to TRBJ1-2; D might be TRBD1 (5 bases). Trimming took off 1 base at V and 4 bases at J, with 10 bases between the two ends. CDR1 and CDR2 from the germline V gene are SEHNR and FQNEAQ (reference sequence). The CDR3 is 14 amino acids. The CDR3 DNA follows: TGTGCCAGCAGCTTAGAGGTGGACACCTATGGCTACACCTTC. As protein: CASSLEVDTYGYTF.

CDR3 sequence (DNA): TGTGCCAGCAGCCAAAACGGGGACAGGGGGTCGATCACCTTC. Residues: CASSQNGDRGSITF. The chain recombines TRBV3-1 with TRBJ1-2; 11 bases agree with TRBD1. V lost 2 bases and J lost 13; bases outside the gene matches: 9. Germline values: CDR1 LGHDT, CDR2 YNNKEL (reference sequence). The CDR3 extends over 14 amino acids.

This clonotype was detected many times. This sequence joins TRBV5-1 and TRBJ1-2, with 9 positions matching TRBD1. The CDR3 extends over 14 amino acids. After removal of 4 bases from V and 7 bases from J, the junction contained 8 bases not matched to a gene. CDR1 SGHRS and CDR2 YFSETQ come from the germline V gene. The CDR3 DNA follows: TGCGCCAGCAGCGGCACAGGGGGCGCTTCTGGCTACACCTTC. Its translation is CASSGTGGASGYTF.

The chain links TRBV19 to TRBJ2-7; D remains unclear. From germline, CDR1 is LNHDA and CDR2 SQIVND (reference sequence). Trimming took off 3 bases at V and 2 bases at J, with 8 bases between the two ends. The CDR3 runs to 13 residues. The CDR3 DNA follows: TGTGCCAGTAGTATCTCCAGAGCCTACGAGCAGTACTTC. It specifies CASSISRAYEQYF. Using reference TRBV19 and TRBJ2-7 for the parts outside the CDR3, the full variable domain is DGGITQSPKYLFRKEGQNVTLSCEQNLNHDAMYWYRQDPGQGLRLIYYSQIVNDFQKGDIAEGYSVSREKKESFPLTVTSAQKNPTAFYLCASSISRAYEQYFGPGTRLTVT.

This clonotype was recorded at least ten times. The chain has TRBV5-1 and TRBJ2-5; 9 bases match TRBD1. This CDR3 contains 16 residues. J was trimmed by 7 bases and V by 4 bases; bases with no gene match: 14. Looked up from germline, CDR1 is SGHRS and CDR2 is YFSETQ. The CDR3 protein is CASSLMGQGEPPTQYF. In DNA, the CDR3 is TGCGCCAGCAGCCTGATGGGACAGGGCGAGCCCCCGACCCAGTACTTC.

This clonotype was detected only a few times. J is TRBJ2-7 and V is TRBV11-2; D is unresolved. CDR1 is SGHAT and CDR2 is FQNNGV in the germline V gene. CDR3 length equals 11 residues. Trimming cost V 1 base and J 7 bases, with 5 bases left between them. The CDR3 reads CASSLAREQYF. DNA of the CDR3: TGTGCCAGCAGCTTAGCTAGAGAGCAGTACTTC. The entire variable domain, with the rest obtained from reference TRBV11-2 and TRBJ2-7, is as follows: EAGVAQSPRYKIIEKRQSVAFWCNPISGHATLYWYQQILGQGPKLLIQFQNNGVVDDSQLPKDRFSAERLKGVDSTLKIQPAKLEDSAVYLCASSLAREQYFGPGTRLTVT.

This clonotype was observed a handful of times. J is TRBJ1-4 and V is TRBV7-8, with D uncertain. The length of the CDR3 is 15 residues. The germline V gene has CDR1 SGHVS and CDR2 FQNEAQ. V was shortened by 5 bases and J by 0 bases, with 10 bases between the two germline ends. CDR3 amino acids: CASSPYTSTNEKLFF. The CDR3, as DNA: TGTGCCAGCAGCCCTTACACCTCAACTAATGAAAAACTGTTTTTT.

This clonotype was counted ten times or more. This chain links TRBV20-1 with TRBJ2-3; D gene unclear. The germline V and J ends were trimmed by 6 bases and 1 base, with 14 bases remaining between them. CDR1 and CDR2 (germline): DFQATT, SNEGSKA (reference sequence). The CDR3 runs 14 residues. CDR3 sequence (DNA): TGCAGTGCCAGGCTCCCCGGGCGCACAGATACGCAGTATTTT. Translated, it gives CSARLPGRTDTQYF.

There are a few counts of this clonotype. V usage is TRBV5-1 and J usage is TRBJ1-2; a possible D gene is TRBD1 (5 bases). Germline lookup yields CDR1 SGHRS and CDR2 YFSETQ. V lost 0 bases, J lost 10 bases, and 16 bases lay in between. This CDR3 comprises 14 residues. The CDR3 loop is CASSLDGTVSVYTF. In nucleotides, the CDR3 is TGCGCCAGCAGCTTGGATGGGACCGTTAGTGTCTACACCTTC. The variable domain in full, with the rest retrieved from reference TRBV5-1 and TRBJ1-2, is KAGVTQTPRYLIKTRGQQVTLSCSPISGHRSVSWYQQTPGQGLQFLFEYFSETQRNKGNFPGRFSGRQFSNSRSEMNVSTLELGDSALYLCASSLDGTVSVYTFGSGTRLTVV.

Ten or more counts support this clonotype. The chain uses TRBV9 and TRBJ2-3; D is tentatively TRBD1 or TRBD2 (6 bases each). Per the germline V gene, CDR1 is SGDLS and CDR2 is YYNGEE. V dropped 0 bases and J dropped 6 bases, with 11 bases sitting between them. This CDR3 has 14 amino acids. The CDR3 nucleotides read TGTGCCAGCAGCGTAGAAGGGGGGCCTGATACGCAGTATTTT. Residues: CASSVEGGPDTQYF.

The V and J genes are TRBV5-1 and TRBJ2-7; TRBD2 matches 7 bases. V was pared by 2 bases and J by 0 bases, with 14 bases of the junction left unmatched. Per germline, CDR1 SGHRS and CDR2 YFSETQ. CDR3 length: 18 amino acids. The CDR3 region is CASSFGEGGGLSSYEQYF. In DNA form, the CDR3 reads TGCGCCAGCAGCTTCGGTGAGGGCGGGGGTCTTAGCTCCTACGAGCAGTACTTC.

Of note for this clonotype: Sequence at one end of the junction differs from germline and may be a read error. This chain connects TRBV25-1 to TRBJ2-1; D is possibly TRBD1 (5 bases). This CDR3 spans 13 amino acids. CDR1 MGHDK and CDR2 SYGVNS come from the germline V gene. The CDR3 DNA reads as TGTGCCAGCAGGAAGGGGCATAACAATGAGCAGCTCTTC. Protein: CASRKGHNNEQLF.

Ten or more counts support this clonotype. The CDR3 region is CASKYREGDTQYF. CDR3 sequence (DNA): TGTGCCAGCAAGTACAGGGAGGGAGATACGCAGTATTTT. The chain combines TRBV5-6 with TRBJ2-3; D possibly corresponds to TRBD2 (7 bases). Between the trimmed V and J ends, which lost 6 bases and 5 bases, there was a span of 13 bases. CDR3 length equals 13 residues. The germline CDR1 and CDR2 sequences are SGHDT and YYEEEE.

CDR3 sequence (DNA): TGTGCCAGCAGCTGGGGACAGGGGCGACTCAATGAGCAGTACTTC. As protein: CASSWGQGRLNEQYF. The rearrangement joins TRBV5-8 to TRBJ2-7; 10 bases are shared with TRBD1. Germline V CDR1 and CDR2: SGHTS, YDEGEE. The V segment lost 3 bases and the J segment 7 bases; nucleotides outside the gene matches: 10. This CDR3 spans 15 amino acids.